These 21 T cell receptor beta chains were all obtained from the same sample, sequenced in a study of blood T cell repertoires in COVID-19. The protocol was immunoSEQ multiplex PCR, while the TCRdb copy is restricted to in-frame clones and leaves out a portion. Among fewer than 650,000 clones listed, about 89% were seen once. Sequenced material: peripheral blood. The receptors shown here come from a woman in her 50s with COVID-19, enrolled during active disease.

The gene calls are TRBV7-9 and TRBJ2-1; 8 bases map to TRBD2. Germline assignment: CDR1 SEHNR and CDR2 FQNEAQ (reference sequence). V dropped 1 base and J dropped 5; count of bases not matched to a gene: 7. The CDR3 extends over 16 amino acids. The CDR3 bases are TGTGCCAGCAGCTTAGGCAGCGGGGGAAGAAACAATGAGCAGTTCTTC. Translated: CASSLGSGGRNNEQFF. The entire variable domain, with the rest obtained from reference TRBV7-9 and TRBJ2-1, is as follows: DTGVSQNPRHKITKRGQNVTFRCDPISEHNRLYWYRQTLGQGPEFLTYFQNEAQLEKSRLLSDRFSAERPKGSFSTLEIQRTEQGDSAMYLCASSLGSGGRNNEQFFGPGTRLTVL.

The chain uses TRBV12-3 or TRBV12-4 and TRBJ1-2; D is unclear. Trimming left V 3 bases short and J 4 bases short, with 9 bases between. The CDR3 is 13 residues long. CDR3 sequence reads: CASSFVTVYGYTF. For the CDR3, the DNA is TGTGCCAGCAGTTTCGTTACGGTCTATGGCTACACCTTC.

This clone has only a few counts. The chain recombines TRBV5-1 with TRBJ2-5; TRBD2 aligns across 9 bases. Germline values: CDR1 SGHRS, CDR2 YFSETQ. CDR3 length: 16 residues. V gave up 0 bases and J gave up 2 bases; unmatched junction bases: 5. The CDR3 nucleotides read TGCGCCAGCAGCTTGGAAGCGGGGGGCGGGCAAGAGACCCAGTACTTC. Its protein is CASSLEAGGGQETQYF.

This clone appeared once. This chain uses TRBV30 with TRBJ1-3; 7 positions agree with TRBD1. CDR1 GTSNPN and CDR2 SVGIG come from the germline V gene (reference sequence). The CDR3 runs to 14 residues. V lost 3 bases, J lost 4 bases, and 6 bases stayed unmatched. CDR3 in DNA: TGTGCCTGGAGGAGACAGGGTGGAGGAAACACCATATATTTT. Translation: CAWRRQGGGNTIYF.

CDR3 nucleotide sequence: TGCGCCAGCAGCCAAGAGCAGGAAAATACGCAGTATTTT. Encoded protein: CASSQEQENTQYF. The genes are TRBV4-1 and TRBJ2-3, with no clear D. Trimming took off 0 bases at V and 7 bases at J, with 8 bases between the two ends. CDR1 and CDR2 (germline): MGHRA, YSYEKL. CDR3 size: 13 residues.

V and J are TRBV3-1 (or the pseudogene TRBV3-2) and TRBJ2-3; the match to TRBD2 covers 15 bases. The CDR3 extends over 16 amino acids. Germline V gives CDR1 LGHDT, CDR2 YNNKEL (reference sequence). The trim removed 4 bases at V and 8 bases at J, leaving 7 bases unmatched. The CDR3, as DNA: TGTGCCAGCAGCCCCCGGACTAGCGGGGGGGCTGTTACGCAGTATTTT. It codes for CASSPRTSGGAVTQYF.

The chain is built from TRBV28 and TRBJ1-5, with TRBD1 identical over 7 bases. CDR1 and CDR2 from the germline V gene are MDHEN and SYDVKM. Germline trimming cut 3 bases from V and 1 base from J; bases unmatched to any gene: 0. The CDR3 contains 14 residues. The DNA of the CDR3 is TGTGCCAGCAGTTTGGGACAGAGCAATCAGCCCCAGCATTTT. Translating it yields CASSLGQSNQPQHF.

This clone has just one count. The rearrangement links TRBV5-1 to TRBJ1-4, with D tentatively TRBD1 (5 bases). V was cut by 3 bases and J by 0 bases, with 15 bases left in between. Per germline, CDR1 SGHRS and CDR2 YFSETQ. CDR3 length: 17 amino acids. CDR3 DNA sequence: TGCGCCAGCAGCTCGGGGAGGGGTGGCGCAACTAATGAAAAACTGTTTTTT. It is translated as CASSSGRGGATNEKLFF.

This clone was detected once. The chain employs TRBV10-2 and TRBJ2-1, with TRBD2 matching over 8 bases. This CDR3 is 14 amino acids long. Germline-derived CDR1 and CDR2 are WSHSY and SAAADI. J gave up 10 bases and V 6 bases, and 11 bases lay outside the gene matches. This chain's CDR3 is CASRASGTSGEQFF. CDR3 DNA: TGCGCCAGCAGAGCCTCCGGGACTAGTGGGGAGCAGTTCTTC.

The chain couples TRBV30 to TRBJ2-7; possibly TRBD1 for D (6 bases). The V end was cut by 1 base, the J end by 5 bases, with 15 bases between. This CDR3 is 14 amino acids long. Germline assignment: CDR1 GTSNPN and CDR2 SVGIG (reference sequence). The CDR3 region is CAWSAGQPPNEQYF. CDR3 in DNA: TGTGCCTGGAGTGCTGGACAGCCACCCAACGAGCAGTACTTC.

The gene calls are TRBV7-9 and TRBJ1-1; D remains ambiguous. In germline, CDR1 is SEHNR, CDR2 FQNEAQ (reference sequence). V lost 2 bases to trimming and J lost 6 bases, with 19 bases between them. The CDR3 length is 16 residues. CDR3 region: CASSLPQDTFDAEAFF. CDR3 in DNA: TGTGCCAGCAGCTTACCTCAAGACACGTTTGACGCTGAAGCTTTCTTT.

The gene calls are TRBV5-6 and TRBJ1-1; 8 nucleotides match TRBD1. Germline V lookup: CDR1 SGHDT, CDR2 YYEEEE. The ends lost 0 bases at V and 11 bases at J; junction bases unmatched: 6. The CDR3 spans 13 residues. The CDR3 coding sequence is TGTGCCAGCAGCTTGGGCAGGGGGCGAAATGCTTTCTTT. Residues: CASSLGRGRNAFF.

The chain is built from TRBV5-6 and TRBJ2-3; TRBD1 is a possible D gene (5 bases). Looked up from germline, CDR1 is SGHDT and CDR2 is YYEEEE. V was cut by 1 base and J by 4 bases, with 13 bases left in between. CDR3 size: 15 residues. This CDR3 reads CASSLLGVGPDTQYF. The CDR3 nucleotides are TGTGCCAGCAGCTTGCTAGGGGTGGGCCCAGATACGCAGTATTTT. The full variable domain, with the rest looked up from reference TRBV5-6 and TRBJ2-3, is DAGVTQSPTHLIKTRGQQVTLRCSPKSGHDTVSWYQQALGQGPQFIFQYYEEEERQRGNFPDRFSGHQFPNYSSELNVNALLLGDSALYLCASSLLGVGPDTQYFGPGTRLTVL.

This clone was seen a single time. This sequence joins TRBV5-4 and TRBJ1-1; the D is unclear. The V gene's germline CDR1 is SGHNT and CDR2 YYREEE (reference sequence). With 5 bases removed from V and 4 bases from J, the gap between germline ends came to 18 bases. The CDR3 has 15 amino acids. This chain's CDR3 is CASSFTLLRGTEAFF. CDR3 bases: TGTGCCAGCAGTTTTACACTATTACGGGGCACTGAAGCTTTCTTT.

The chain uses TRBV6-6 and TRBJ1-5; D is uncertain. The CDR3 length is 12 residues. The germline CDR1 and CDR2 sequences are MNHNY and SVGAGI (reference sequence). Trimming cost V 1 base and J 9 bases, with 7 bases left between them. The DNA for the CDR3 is TGTGCCAGCAGTTACTTTGAGGGGCCCCAGCATTTT. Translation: CASSYFEGPQHF.

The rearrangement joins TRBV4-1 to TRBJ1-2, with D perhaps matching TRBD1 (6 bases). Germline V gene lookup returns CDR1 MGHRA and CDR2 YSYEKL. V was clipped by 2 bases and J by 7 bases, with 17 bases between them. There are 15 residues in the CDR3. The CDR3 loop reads CASSQLPQGRPGYTF. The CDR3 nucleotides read TGCGCCAGCAGCCAATTGCCCCAGGGGCGCCCTGGCTACACCTTC.

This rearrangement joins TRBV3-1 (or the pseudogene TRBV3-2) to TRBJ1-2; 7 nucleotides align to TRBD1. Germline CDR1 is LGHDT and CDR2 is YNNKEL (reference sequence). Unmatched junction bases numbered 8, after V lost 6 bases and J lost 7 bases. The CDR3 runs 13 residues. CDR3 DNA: TGTGCCAGCAGAGAGACAGGGTATGCTGGCTACACCTTC. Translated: CASRETGYAGYTF.

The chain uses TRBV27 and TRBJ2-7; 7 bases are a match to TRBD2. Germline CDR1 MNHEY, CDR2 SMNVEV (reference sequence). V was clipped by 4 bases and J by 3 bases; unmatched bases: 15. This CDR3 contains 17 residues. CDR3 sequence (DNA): TGTGCCAGCAGTTCAACTCCCTTTGGCGGGGGAAGCTACGAGCAGTACTTC. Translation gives CASSSTPFGGGSYEQYF.

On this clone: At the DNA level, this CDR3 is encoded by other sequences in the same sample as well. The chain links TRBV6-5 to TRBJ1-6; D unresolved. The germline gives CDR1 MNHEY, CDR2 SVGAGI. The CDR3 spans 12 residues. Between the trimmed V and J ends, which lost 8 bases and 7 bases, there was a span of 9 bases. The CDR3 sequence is CASGQINSPLHF. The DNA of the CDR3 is TGTGCCAGCGGGCAGATCAATTCACCCCTCCACTTT.

This CDR3 reads CASSPQTGQTEAFF. In nucleotides, the CDR3 is TGTGCCAGCAGCCCCCAGACAGGGCAGACTGAAGCTTTCTTT. The chain recombines TRBV5-6 with TRBJ1-1, with TRBD1 matching over 7 bases. This CDR3 comprises 14 residues. V was pared by 4 bases and J by 5 bases, with 8 bases of the junction left unmatched. From germline, CDR1 is SGHDT and CDR2 YYEEEE. The entire variable domain, with the rest obtained from reference TRBV5-6 and TRBJ1-1, is as follows: DAGVTQSPTHLIKTRGQQVTLRCSPKSGHDTVSWYQQALGQGPQFIFQYYEEEERQRGNFPDRFSGHQFPNYSSELNVNALLLGDSALYLCASSPQTGQTEAFFGQGTRLTVV.

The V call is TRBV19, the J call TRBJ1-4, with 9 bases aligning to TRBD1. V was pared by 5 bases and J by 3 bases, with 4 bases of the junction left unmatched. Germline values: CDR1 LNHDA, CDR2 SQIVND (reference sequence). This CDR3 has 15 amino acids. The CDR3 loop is CASSPGQGANEKLFF. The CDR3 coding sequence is TGTGCCAGTAGTCCGGGACAGGGAGCTAATGAAAAACTGTTTTTT.